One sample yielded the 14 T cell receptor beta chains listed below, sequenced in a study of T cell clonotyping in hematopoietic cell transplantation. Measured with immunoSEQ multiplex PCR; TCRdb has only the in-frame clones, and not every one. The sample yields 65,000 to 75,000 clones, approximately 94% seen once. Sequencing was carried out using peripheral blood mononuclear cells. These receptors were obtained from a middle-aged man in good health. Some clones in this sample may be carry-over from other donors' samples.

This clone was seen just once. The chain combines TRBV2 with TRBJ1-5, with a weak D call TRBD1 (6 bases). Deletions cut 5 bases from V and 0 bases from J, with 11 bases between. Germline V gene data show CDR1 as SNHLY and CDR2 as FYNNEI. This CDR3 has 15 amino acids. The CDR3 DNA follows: TGTGCCAGCAGTACAGGGTCTTATAGCAATCAGCCCCAGCATTTT. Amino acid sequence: CASSTGSYSNQPQHF.

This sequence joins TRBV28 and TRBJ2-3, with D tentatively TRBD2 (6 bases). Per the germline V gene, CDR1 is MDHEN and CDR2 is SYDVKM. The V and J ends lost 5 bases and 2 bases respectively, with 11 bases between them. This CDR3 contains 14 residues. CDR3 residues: CASSPGLTTDTQYF. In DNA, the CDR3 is TGTGCCAGCAGTCCGGGACTTACCACAGATACGCAGTATTTT. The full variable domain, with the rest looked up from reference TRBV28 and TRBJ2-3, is DVKVTQSSRYLVKRTGEKVFLECVQDMDHENMFWYRQDPGLGLRLIYFSYDVKMKEKGDIPEGYSVSREKKERFSLILESASTNQTSMYLCASSPGLTTDTQYFGPGTRLTVL.

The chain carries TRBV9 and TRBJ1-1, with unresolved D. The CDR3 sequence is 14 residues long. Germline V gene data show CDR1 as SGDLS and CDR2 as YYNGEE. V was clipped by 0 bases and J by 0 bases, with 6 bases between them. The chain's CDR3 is CASSVGTVNTEAFF. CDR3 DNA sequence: TGTGCCAGCAGCGTAGGGACGGTGAACACTGAAGCTTTCTTT.

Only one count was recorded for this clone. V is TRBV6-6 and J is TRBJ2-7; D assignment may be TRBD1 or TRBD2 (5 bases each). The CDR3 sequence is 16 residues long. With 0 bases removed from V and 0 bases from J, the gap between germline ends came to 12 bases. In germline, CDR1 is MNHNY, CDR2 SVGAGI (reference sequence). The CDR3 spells CASSYSSGTSSYEQYF. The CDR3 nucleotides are TGTGCCAGCAGTTACTCGTCCGGGACCAGCTCCTACGAGCAGTACTTC.

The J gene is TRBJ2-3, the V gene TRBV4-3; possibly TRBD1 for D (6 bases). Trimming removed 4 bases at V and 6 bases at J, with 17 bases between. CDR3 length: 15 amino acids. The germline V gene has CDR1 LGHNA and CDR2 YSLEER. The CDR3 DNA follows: TGCGCCAGCAGCCCGCAGGGGTCGGTCTTGGATACGCAGTATTTT. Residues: CASSPQGSVLDTQYF.

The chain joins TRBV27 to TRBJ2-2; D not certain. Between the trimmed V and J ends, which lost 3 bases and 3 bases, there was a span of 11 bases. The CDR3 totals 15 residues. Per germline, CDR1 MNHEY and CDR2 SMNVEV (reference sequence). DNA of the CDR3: TGTGCCAGCAGTTTCCCCGGGCACTACACCGGGGAGCTGTTTTTT. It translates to CASSFPGHYTGELFF.

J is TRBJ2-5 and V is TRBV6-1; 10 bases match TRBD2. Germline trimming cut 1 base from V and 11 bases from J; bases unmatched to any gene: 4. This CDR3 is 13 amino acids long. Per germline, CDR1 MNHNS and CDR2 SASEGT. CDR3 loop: CASSEGGSGRQYF. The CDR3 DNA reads TGTGCCAGCAGTGAAGGAGGTAGCGGGAGGCAGTACTTC.

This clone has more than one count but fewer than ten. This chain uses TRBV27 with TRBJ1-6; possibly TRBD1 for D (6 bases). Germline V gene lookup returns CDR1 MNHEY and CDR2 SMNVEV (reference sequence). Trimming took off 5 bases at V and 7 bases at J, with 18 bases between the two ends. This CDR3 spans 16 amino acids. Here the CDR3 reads CASSTRGRPWNSPLHF. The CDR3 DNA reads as TGTGCCAGCAGTACGAGGGGGAGGCCCTGGAATTCACCCCTCCACTTT.

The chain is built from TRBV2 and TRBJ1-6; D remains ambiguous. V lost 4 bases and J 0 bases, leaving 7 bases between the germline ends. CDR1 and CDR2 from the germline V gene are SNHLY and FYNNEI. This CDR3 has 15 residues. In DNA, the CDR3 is TGTGCCAGCAGTGGAAGTAGCTCCTATAATTCACCCCTCCACTTT. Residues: CASSGSSSYNSPLHF.

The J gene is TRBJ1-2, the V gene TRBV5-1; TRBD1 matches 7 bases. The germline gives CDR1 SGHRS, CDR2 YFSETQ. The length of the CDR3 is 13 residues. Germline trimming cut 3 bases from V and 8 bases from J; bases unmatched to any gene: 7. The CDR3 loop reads CASSSGGGKGYTF. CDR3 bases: TGCGCCAGCAGCTCAGGGGGAGGGAAGGGCTACACCTTC.

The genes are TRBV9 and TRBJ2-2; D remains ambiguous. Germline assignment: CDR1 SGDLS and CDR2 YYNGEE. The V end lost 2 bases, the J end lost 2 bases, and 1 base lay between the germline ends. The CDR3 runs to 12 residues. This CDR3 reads CASSVNTGELFF. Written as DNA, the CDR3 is TGTGCCAGCAGCGTCAACACCGGGGAGCTGTTTTTT.

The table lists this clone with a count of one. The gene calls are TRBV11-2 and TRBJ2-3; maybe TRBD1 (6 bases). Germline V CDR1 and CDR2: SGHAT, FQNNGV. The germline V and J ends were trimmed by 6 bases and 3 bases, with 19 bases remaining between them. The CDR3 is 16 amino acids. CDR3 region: CASSRQDVKETDTQYF. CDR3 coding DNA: TGTGCCAGCAGTCGACAGGACGTAAAAGAGACAGATACGCAGTATTTT.

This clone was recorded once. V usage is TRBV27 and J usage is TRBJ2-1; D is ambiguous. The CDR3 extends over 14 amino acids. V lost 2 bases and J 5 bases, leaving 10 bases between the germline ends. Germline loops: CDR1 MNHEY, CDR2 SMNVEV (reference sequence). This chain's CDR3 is CASSLGTTHNEQFF. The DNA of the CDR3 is TGTGCCAGCAGTTTAGGTACAACCCACAATGAGCAGTTCTTC.

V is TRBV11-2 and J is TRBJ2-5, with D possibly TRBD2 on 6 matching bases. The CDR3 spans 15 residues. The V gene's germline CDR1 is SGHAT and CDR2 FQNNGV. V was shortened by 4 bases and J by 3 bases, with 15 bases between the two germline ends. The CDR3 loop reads CASSYTLGTEETQYF. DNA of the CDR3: TGTGCCAGCAGCTACACCCTAGGGACTGAAGAGACCCAGTACTTC.